The T cell receptor beta chain described here comes from a study of T cell responses to AZD1222 COVID-19 vaccine. TCRdb keeps only in-frame clones here, not all; method: immunoSEQ multiplex PCR. This table has about 98,000 clones, roughly 84% appearing once. Study outcomes and limitations: Baseline seropositivity occurred in only a handful of AZD1222 recipients. Once two AZD1222 doses were given, Spike-specific TCR breadth and depth went up. Donors, mostly white British, included more females; clonal diversity was possibly underestimated. CD4 TCRs covered the whole spike, strongest at regions 160-218 and 743-854.

In the case of this clone: What it binds is unknown.

Germline assignment: CDR1 LNHDA and CDR2 SQIVND (reference sequence). This CDR3 spans 14 amino acids. The V and J ends lost 5 bases and 5 bases, in that order; junction bases with no gene match: 6. V and J are TRBV19 and TRBJ2-5; 9 bases are a match to TRBD1. This receptor was identified in an adult in good health. The material sequenced was peripheral blood, taken on day 0 of AZD1222 vaccination. The CDR3 nucleotides are TGTGCCAGTAGTTTCCGGGACAGGGTCGAGACCCAGTACTTC. It is translated as CASSFRDRVETQYF.